Below, one T cell receptor beta chain is given with its context. The data are from a study of brain T cells in children with intractable seizures. Data came from immunoSEQ multiplex PCR; TCRdb stores just in-frame clones and leaves some out. The sample includes about 320,000 clones, more than 85% of them seen just once. Time point noted: blood from clinic visit 5 months post-surgery; TSC patient then seizure free. The CDR3 is made up of 14 amino acids. Germline V lookup: CDR1 SEHNR, CDR2 FQNEAQ (reference sequence). Trimming shortened V by 4 bases and J by 1 base, and 10 bases separated the two germline ends.

The origin of this receptor is a boy under two years old with tuberous sclerosis and intractable seizures. The chain recombines TRBV7-9 with TRBJ2-5; D is unresolved. Sequences were derived from peripheral blood, sampled less than 6 months after surgery. CDR3 amino acids: CASSSGGTQETQYF. The CDR3 nucleotides read TGTGCCAGCAGCTCCGGTGGTACCCAAGAGACCCAGTACTTC.